The sequence of this T cell receptor (beta chain) was determined in a study of T cells in Graves' hyperthyroidism and ophthalmopathy. TCR beta CDR3 region amplification was performed from RNA transcripts. During a first-round RT-PCR of the TCR CDR3, the HTBI primer set was used. Each CDR3 protein is one row after TCRdb ran MiXCR on the multiplex PCR reads. This table holds around 350,000 distinct CDR3 sequences, approximately 19% found once. The V end lost 7 bases, the J end lost 6 bases, and 20 bases lay between the germline ends. CDR1 is SGHRS, CDR2 YFSETQ, per germline. The CDR3 runs 14 residues. Clinicians diagnosed patients from clinical symptoms, serum thyroxine and TRAb, thyroid ultrasound and orbital computed tomography. This clonotype was observed at least ten times.

The chain carries TRBV5-1 and TRBJ2-7; D could derive from TRBD1 or TRBD2 (5 bases each). The TCR was taken from a woman aged 18-30 years with Graves' hyperthyroidism. The sample taken for sequencing was blood. As DNA, the CDR3 is TGCGCCAGCTCTTCGGGACGGGGAGCGGCCGAGCAGTACTTC. Translating it yields CASSSGRGAAEQYF.